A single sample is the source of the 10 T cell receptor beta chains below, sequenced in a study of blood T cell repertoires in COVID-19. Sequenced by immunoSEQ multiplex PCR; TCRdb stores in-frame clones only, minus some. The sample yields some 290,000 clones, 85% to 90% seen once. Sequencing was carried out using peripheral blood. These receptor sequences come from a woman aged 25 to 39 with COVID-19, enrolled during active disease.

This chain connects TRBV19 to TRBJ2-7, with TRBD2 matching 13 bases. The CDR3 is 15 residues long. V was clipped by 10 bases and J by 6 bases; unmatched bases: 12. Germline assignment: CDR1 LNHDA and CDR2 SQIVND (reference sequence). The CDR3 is CATGLAGDPWGEQYF. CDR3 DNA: TGTGCCACCGGACTAGCGGGAGACCCATGGGGCGAGCAGTACTTC.

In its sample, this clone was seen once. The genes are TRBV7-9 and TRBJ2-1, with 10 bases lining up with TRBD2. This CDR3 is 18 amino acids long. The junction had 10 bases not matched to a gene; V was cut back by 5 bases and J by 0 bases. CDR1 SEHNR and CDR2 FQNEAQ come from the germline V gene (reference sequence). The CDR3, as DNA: TGTGCCAGCAGCCCGACTAGCGGGTCCTATGGCTCCTACAATGAGCAGTTCTTC. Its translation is CASSPTSGSYGSYNEQFF.

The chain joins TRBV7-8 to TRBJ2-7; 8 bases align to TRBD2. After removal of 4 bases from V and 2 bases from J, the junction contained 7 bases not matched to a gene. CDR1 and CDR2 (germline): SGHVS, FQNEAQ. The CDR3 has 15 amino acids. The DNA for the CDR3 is TGTGCCAGCAGCTCTCTTAGCGGGACCGCCTACGAGCAGTACTTC. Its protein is CASSSLSGTAYEQYF.

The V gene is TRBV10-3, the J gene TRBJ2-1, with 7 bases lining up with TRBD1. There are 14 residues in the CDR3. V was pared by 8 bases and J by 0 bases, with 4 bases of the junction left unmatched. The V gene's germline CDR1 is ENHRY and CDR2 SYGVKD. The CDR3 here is CAIAGTDSYNEQFF. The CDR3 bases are TGTGCCATCGCCGGGACAGACTCCTACAATGAGCAGTTCTTC.

CDR3 in DNA: TGTGCCAGCGCAACAGGGGACACTGAAGCTTTCTTT. This encodes CASATGDTEAFF. This rearrangement joins TRBV7-9 to TRBJ1-1; 7 bases map to TRBD1. CDR1 is SEHNR, CDR2 FQNEAQ, per germline (reference sequence). V shed 8 bases, J shed 3 bases, and the junction held 3 bases outside the gene matches. The CDR3 length is 12 residues.

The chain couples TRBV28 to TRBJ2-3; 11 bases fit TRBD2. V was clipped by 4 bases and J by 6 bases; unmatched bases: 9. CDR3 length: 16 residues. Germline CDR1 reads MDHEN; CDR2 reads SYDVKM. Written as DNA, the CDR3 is TGTGCCAGCAGTTCGATTAGCGGGAGGGCCGTGGATACGCAGTATTTT. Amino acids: CASSSISGRAVDTQYF.

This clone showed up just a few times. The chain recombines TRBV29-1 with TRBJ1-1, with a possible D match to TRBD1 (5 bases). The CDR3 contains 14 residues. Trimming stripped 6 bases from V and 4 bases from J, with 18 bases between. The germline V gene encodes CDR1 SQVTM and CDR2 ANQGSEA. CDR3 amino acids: CSVTNRGGSTEAFF. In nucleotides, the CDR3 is TGCAGCGTCACAAACCGGGGGGGTAGCACTGAAGCTTTCTTT.

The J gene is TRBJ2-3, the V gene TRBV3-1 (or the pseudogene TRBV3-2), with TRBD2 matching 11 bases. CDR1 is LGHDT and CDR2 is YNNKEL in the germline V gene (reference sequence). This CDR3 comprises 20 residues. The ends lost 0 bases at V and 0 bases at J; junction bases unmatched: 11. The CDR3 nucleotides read TGTGCCAGCAGCCAAGATTCTCGTACTAGCGGGAGTGAAAGCACAGATACGCAGTATTTT. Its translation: CASSQDSRTSGSESTDTQYF.

The CDR3 region has the DNA TGTGCCAGCAGCTTAAGGGGACGGCGGGAGGAGACCCAGTACTTC. This sequence encodes CASSLRGRREETQYF. The chain combines TRBV7-3 with TRBJ2-5; 7 bases are shared with TRBD2. This CDR3 region has 15 residues. The germline CDR1 and CDR2 sequences are SGHTA and FQGTGA. Trimming removed 1 base from V and 5 bases from J; junction bases left unmatched: 7.

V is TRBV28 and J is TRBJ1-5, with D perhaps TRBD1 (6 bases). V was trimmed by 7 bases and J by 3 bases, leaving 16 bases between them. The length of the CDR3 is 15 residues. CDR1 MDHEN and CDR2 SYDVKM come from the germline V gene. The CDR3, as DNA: TGTGCCAGCAACGGGGGGCAGGGAGACAATCAGCCCCAGCATTTT. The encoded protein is CASNGGQGDNQPQHF.